This entry lists 30 T cell receptor beta chains sequenced from one sample in a study of beta chain features in type 1 diabetes. Sequencing targeted expressed TCRB transcripts, as all isolated RNA had been reverse transcribed. TCRdb's copy holds only in-frame clones and misses some; the assay was immunoSEQ multiplex PCR. Of hundreds of thousands of clones in the sample, about 14% were seen once. Sample: central memory CD4+ T cells from blood. All receptors derive from a man between 25 and 39 years old in good health.

This chain uses TRBV7-2 with TRBJ2-5; unclear D gene. V lost 2 bases, J lost 5 bases, and 15 bases lay in between. The CDR3 consists of 15 residues. Germline lookup yields CDR1 SGHTA and CDR2 FQGNSA. The chain's CDR3 is CASSLTGSEFETQYF. In nucleotides, the CDR3 is TGTGCCAGCAGCTTAACGGGTTCGGAGTTCGAGACCCAGTACTTC.

This sequence joins TRBV25-1 and TRBJ2-1; a weak D match, TRBD2 (6 bases). Trimming removed 5 bases from V and 2 bases from J, with 10 bases in between. This CDR3 is 14 amino acids long. Per the germline V gene, CDR1 is MGHDK and CDR2 is SYGVNS. The CDR3 loop is CASSSAGPYNEQFF. In DNA, the CDR3 is TGTGCCAGCAGTAGCGCGGGGCCCTACAATGAGCAGTTCTTC. Full variable domain (remainder filled in from reference TRBV25-1 and TRBJ2-1): EADIYQTPRYLVIGTGKKITLECSQTMGHDKMYWYQQDPGMELHLIHYSYGVNSTEKGDLSSESTVSRIRTEHFPLTLESARPSHTSQYLCASSSAGPYNEQFFGPGTRLTVL.

The chain recombines TRBV7-2 with TRBJ2-2; D is unclear. CDR1 SGHTA and CDR2 FQGNSA come from the germline V gene. The V gene lost 5 bases and the J gene lost 13 bases, with 14 bases spanning the gap. This CDR3 comprises 12 residues. CDR3 DNA sequence: TGTGCCAGCAGCCCCTCAGAAGTAGGGCTGTTTTTT. Protein product: CASSPSEVGLFF.

This clone turned up a few times. The rearrangement joins TRBV29-1 to TRBJ1-2, with 7 bases aligning to TRBD1. Germline values: CDR1 SQVTM, CDR2 ANQGSEA. The CDR3 is 12 amino acids. V gave up 5 bases and J gave up 6 bases; unmatched junction bases: 6. CDR3 nucleotide sequence: TGCAGCGTTTTGACAGGGAGGGATGGCTACACCTTC. This translates into CSVLTGRDGYTF. Complete variable domain (other parts from reference TRBV29-1 and TRBJ1-2): SAVISQKPSRDICQRGTSLTIQCQVDSQVTMMFWYRQQPGQSLTLIATANQGSEATYESGFVIDKFPISRPNLTFSTLTVSNMSPEDSSIYLCSVLTGRDGYTFGSGTRLTVV.

This clone was seen more than once but under ten times. J is TRBJ2-5 and V is TRBV20-1; no reliable D call. The germline V gene has CDR1 DFQATT and CDR2 SNEGSKA (reference sequence). This CDR3 has 11 residues. V was cut by 0 bases and J by 8 bases, with 7 bases left in between. The CDR3 DNA sequence: TGCAGTGCTAGAGATCTAAGTACCCAGTACTTC. This gives the protein CSARDLSTQYF.

There are a few counts of this clone. This rearrangement joins TRBV6-6 to TRBJ1-4; tentatively, D is TRBD1 (6 bases). Germline assignment: CDR1 MNHNY and CDR2 SVGAGI (reference sequence). Trimming left V 4 bases short and J 8 bases short, with 14 bases between. The CDR3 is made up of 14 amino acids. The CDR3 DNA reads as TGTGCCAGCAGTTCCTCCGGGACATCGGAAAAACTGTTTTTT. Translation: CASSSSGTSEKLFF.

The chain uses TRBV9 and TRBJ2-3, with D possibly matching TRBD2 (5 bases). Germline V gene sequence: CDR1 SGDLS, CDR2 YYNGEE. V lost 6 bases and J 2 bases, leaving 13 bases between the germline ends. The CDR3 consists of 14 residues. The CDR3: CASTRTGFTDTQYF. CDR3 sequence (DNA): TGTGCCAGCACGAGGACGGGGTTCACAGATACGCAGTATTTT.

The chain is built from TRBV6-1 and TRBJ2-1, with a tentative D call TRBD1 (6 bases). The CDR3 spans 15 residues. V lost 7 bases and J lost 6, with 19 bases in between. Germline CDR1 and CDR2: MNHNS and SASEGT. The CDR3 nucleotides are TGTGCCAGCATTGGTCGGCTTAAAGGGGGCAATGAGCAGTTCTTC. This codes for CASIGRLKGGNEQFF.

This clone has more than one count but fewer than ten. The CDR3 region is CASKGVTNEKLFF. DNA of the CDR3: TGCGCCAGCAAGGGCGTAACTAATGAAAAACTGTTTTTT. The chain uses TRBV10-2 and TRBJ1-4; unclear D gene. Germline V gene data show CDR1 as WSHSY and CDR2 as SAAADI. V gave up 7 bases and J gave up 1 base, with 7 bases separating them. This CDR3 comprises 13 residues.

V gene TRBV29-1 combines with J gene TRBJ2-2; 7 bases agree with TRBD2. The CDR3 extends over 14 amino acids. V lost 3 bases, J lost 4 bases, and 5 bases stayed unmatched. Looked up from germline, CDR1 is SQVTM and CDR2 is ANQGSEA. The CDR3 loop reads CSVDAGRATGELFF. The CDR3 DNA sequence: TGCAGCGTTGACGCGGGGAGGGCCACCGGGGAGCTGTTTTTT.

This clone was counted at least ten times. The rearrangement joins TRBV7-2 to TRBJ2-5; no definite D call. CDR1 and CDR2 from the germline V gene are SGHTA and FQGNSA. The CDR3 totals 13 residues. V lost 5 bases, J lost 4 bases, and 11 bases lay in between. The chain's CDR3 is CASSPRLSETQYF. The CDR3, as DNA: TGTGCCAGCAGCCCCCGGTTGTCAGAGACCCAGTACTTC.

The sample holds a few counts of this clone. The chain joins TRBV7-2 to TRBJ2-1; 8 nucleotides agree with TRBD1. CDR1 is SGHTA, CDR2 FQGNSA, per germline. V shed 5 bases, J shed 1 base, and the junction held 4 bases outside the gene matches. The CDR3 consists of 15 residues. The CDR3: CASSADRGSYNEQFF. The CDR3 bases are TGTGCCAGCAGCGCCGACAGGGGTTCCTACAATGAGCAGTTCTTC.

This clone was seen more than once but under ten times. The rearrangement uses TRBV4-3 and TRBJ2-5, with D tentatively TRBD1 (6 bases). The germline V and J ends were trimmed by 0 bases and 1 base, with 12 bases remaining between them. The CDR3 is 16 residues long. Germline-derived CDR1 and CDR2 are LGHNA and YSLEER. The CDR3 protein is CASSQDPGAIQETQYF. In DNA form, the CDR3 reads TGCGCCAGCAGCCAAGATCCAGGGGCCATCCAAGAGACCCAGTACTTC.

This chain connects TRBV5-4 to TRBJ2-7, with no clear D. CDR1 and CDR2 from the germline V gene are SGHNT and YYREEE (reference sequence). This CDR3 is built from 14 residues. Trimming removed 0 bases at V and 0 bases at J, with 7 bases between. The CDR3 loop reads CASSLAGSSYEQYF. The CDR3 coding sequence is TGTGCCAGCAGCTTGGCTGGAAGCTCCTACGAGCAGTACTTC.

A few counts support this clone. Other DNA sequences in this sample translate to the same CDR3. The gene calls are TRBV4-3 and TRBJ1-2, with 9 nucleotides matching TRBD1. There are 15 residues in the CDR3. Trimming removed 3 bases from V and 8 bases from J; junction bases left unmatched: 10. From germline, CDR1 is LGHNA and CDR2 YSLEER. The CDR3 reads CASSQGPGTGKGYTF. The CDR3 nucleotides are TGCGCCAGCAGCCAGGGACCCGGGACAGGGAAGGGCTACACCTTC.

In this sample, this clone turned up many times. The chain has TRBV7-2 and TRBJ1-4; no clear D. This CDR3 region has 13 residues. The germline V and J ends were trimmed by 8 bases and 5 bases, with 12 bases remaining between them. Germline V gives CDR1 SGHTA, CDR2 FQGNSA. CDR3 nucleotide sequence: TGTGCCAGCCGGACCCGTGAAAATGAAAAACTGTTTTTT. It is translated as CASRTRENEKLFF.

Turning to this clone: The same CDR3 is also encoded by other DNA sequences in this sample. The chain carries TRBV6-1 and TRBJ2-5, with 11 positions matching TRBD1. CDR1 and CDR2 from the germline V gene are MNHNS and SASEGT. The CDR3 loop spans 13 amino acids. Losses at the gene ends were 6 bases for V and 4 bases for J; bases not matched to a gene: 1. The CDR3 is CASRDRGRETQYF. The CDR3 DNA reads as TGTGCCAGCAGGGACAGGGGGCGAGAGACCCAGTACTTC.

This clone was picked up a small number of times. This chain uses TRBV2 with TRBJ2-3; 10 nucleotides align to TRBD2. Losses at the gene ends were 6 bases for V and 3 bases for J; bases not matched to a gene: 3. CDR3 size: 14 residues. The V gene's germline CDR1 is SNHLY and CDR2 FYNNEI. Here the CDR3 DNA reads TGTGCCAGCAGGGCTAGCGGGAGAACAGATACGCAGTATTTT. It yields the protein CASRASGRTDTQYF. The full variable domain, its missing parts supplied by reference TRBV2 and TRBJ2-3, is EPEVTQTPSHQVTQMGQEVILRCVPISNHLYFYWYRQILGQKVEFLVSFYNNEISEKSEIFDDQFSVERPDGSNFTLKIRSTKLEDSAMYFCASRASGRTDTQYFGPGTRLTVL.

In this sample, this clone turned up a few times. This chain uses TRBV6-6 with TRBJ2-1; possibly TRBD2 for D (6 bases). In germline, CDR1 is MNHNY, CDR2 SVGAGI (reference sequence). The CDR3 consists of 15 residues. Trimming took off 5 bases at V and 8 bases at J, with 19 bases between the two ends. CDR3 sequence (DNA): TGTGCCAGCAGTCGACGACTAGGCCCCAAAGATGAGCAGTTCTTC. It is translated as CASSRRLGPKDEQFF.

The rearrangement joins TRBV4-1 to TRBJ1-1; a weak D match, TRBD1 (5 bases). The CDR3 totals 15 residues. Looked up from germline, CDR1 is MGHRA and CDR2 is YSYEKL. V shed 4 bases and J shed 4 bases, with 16 bases lying between them. CDR3 sequence (DNA): TGCGCCAGCAGCCCTCCGGCGGTTGGGGGCACTGAAGCTTTCTTT. The encoded protein is CASSPPAVGGTEAFF.

This clone was detected only a few times. The chain joins TRBV11-2 to TRBJ2-5, with a weak D call TRBD1 (5 bases). Per the germline V gene, CDR1 is SGHAT and CDR2 is FQNNGV. CDR3 length equals 14 residues. Trimming removed 2 bases from V and 1 base from J, with 8 bases in between. CDR3 amino acids: CASSLRQGQETQYF. CDR3 bases: TGTGCCAGCAGCTTAAGGCAGGGCCAAGAGACCCAGTACTTC.

This chain joins TRBV9 and TRBJ1-4; TRBD1 agrees at 8 bases. Germline CDR1 SGDLS, CDR2 YYNGEE. The CDR3 sequence is 16 residues long. J was trimmed by 7 bases and V by 4 bases; bases with no gene match: 12. The CDR3 is CASSLSGGGIAEKLFF. The CDR3 DNA is TGTGCCAGCAGCTTATCAGGGGGCGGAATTGCTGAAAAACTGTTTTTT.

Concerning this clone itself: An end of the junction does not agree with germline; a read error may underlie this. The chain joins TRBV10-3 to TRBJ2-7; D is perhaps TRBD2 (5 bases). The CDR3 length is 14 residues. The V gene's germline CDR1 is ENHRY and CDR2 SYGVKD. This CDR3 reads CASSYGGRSYEQYF. As DNA, the CDR3 is TGTGCCAGCAGTTATGGAGGACGATCCTACGAGCAGTACTTC.

A few counts support this clone. The chain couples TRBV30 to TRBJ1-1; 9 nucleotides line up with TRBD1. Germline V gene lookup returns CDR1 GTSNPN and CDR2 SVGIG (reference sequence). There are 14 residues in the CDR3. With V trimmed by 3 bases and J by 11 bases, 13 bases remained unmatched. DNA for the CDR3: TGTGCCTGGAGCCCACAGGGGGCCAGGCCGAAGGCTTTCTTT. Translated: CAWSPQGARPKAFF.

The rearrangement uses TRBV5-6 and TRBJ2-5, with a tentative D call TRBD2 (5 bases). The germline V gene encodes CDR1 SGHDT and CDR2 YYEEEE. The CDR3 length is 14 residues. Between the trimmed V and J ends, which lost 7 bases and 0 bases, there was a span of 13 bases. CDR3 sequence reads: CASSRGQYQETQYF. Here the CDR3 DNA reads TGTGCCAGCTCTCGAGGGCAGTACCAAGAGACCCAGTACTTC.

The V call is TRBV7-2, the J call TRBJ2-2, with D tentatively TRBD1 (5 bases). Trimming cost V 0 bases and J 6 bases, with 5 bases left between them. Germline CDR1 and CDR2: SGHTA and FQGNSA. This CDR3 region has 13 residues. The CDR3 region is CASSLAGPGELFF. DNA of the CDR3: TGTGCCAGCAGCTTAGCGGGGCCCGGGGAGCTGTTTTTT.

This clone was seen a handful of times. The chain carries TRBV5-6 and TRBJ1-1; TRBD1 matches 7 bases. The CDR3 is made up of 14 amino acids. Looked up from germline, CDR1 is SGHDT and CDR2 is YYEEEE. Trimming took 4 bases from V and 0 from J; bases not matched to a gene: 3. CDR3 sequence: CASSATGVNTEAFF. CDR3 DNA sequence: TGTGCCAGCAGCGCAACAGGGGTGAACACTGAAGCTTTCTTT.

In its sample, this clone was seen a few times. An end of the junction does not agree with germline; a read error may underlie this. The chain uses TRBV7-7 and TRBJ2-5; 7 bases are a match to TRBD2. The CDR3 sequence is 13 residues long. Per germline, CDR1 SSHAT and CDR2 FNYEAQ (reference sequence). The CDR3 sequence: CASSRWGGETQYF. The CDR3 DNA reads as TGTGCTAGCAGCCGGTGGGGGGGGGAGACCCAGTACTTC. Using reference TRBV7-7 and TRBJ2-5 for the parts outside the CDR3, the full variable domain is GAGVSQSPRYKVTKRGQDVTLRCDPISSHATLYWYQQALGQGPEFLTYFNYEAQPDKSGLPSDRFSAERPEGSISTLTIQRTEQRDSAMYRCASSRWGGETQYFGPGTRLLVL.

This clone appeared a few times. The rearrangement links TRBV27 to TRBJ1-5; a possible D gene is TRBD1 (5 bases). This CDR3 has 15 amino acids. The V end was cut by 4 bases, the J end by 4 bases, with 14 bases between. Germline CDR1 is MNHEY and CDR2 is SMNVEV (reference sequence). CDR3 in DNA: TGTGCCAGCAGTTCGCCGACAGACGATAATCAGCCCCAGCATTTT. Encoded protein: CASSSPTDDNQPQHF.

The V call is TRBV14, the J call TRBJ2-4; D not resolved. The CDR3 length is 17 residues. Between the trimmed V and J ends, which lost 1 base and 0 bases, there was a span of 13 bases. In germline, CDR1 is SGHDN, CDR2 FVKESK. CDR3 coding DNA: TGTGCCAGCAGCCAAGGATGGTCGAGACTAGCCAAAAACATTCAGTACTTC. Its translation is CASSQGWSRLAKNIQYF.